The next 13 T cell receptor beta chains were all read from a single sample in a study of blood T cell repertoires in COVID-19. Using immunoSEQ multiplex PCR, the repertoire was profiled, and TCRdb retains in-frame clones only, with some absent. Among about 160,000 clones, about 86% were seen once, and the ten largest hold 15% to 20%. Sequenced sample: peripheral blood. The source is a woman older than 75 with acute or convalescent COVID-19.

The chain has TRBV6-1 and TRBJ2-3; D call uncertain. The CDR3 sequence is 16 residues long. V was cut by 0 bases and J by 0 bases, with 10 bases left in between. The germline CDR1 and CDR2 sequences are MNHNS and SASEGT. The CDR3 here is CASSEALGSSTDTQYF. The CDR3 region has the DNA TGTGCCAGCAGTGAAGCGCTCGGTTCTAGCACAGATACGCAGTATTTT.

The rearrangement joins TRBV11-3 to TRBJ1-1, with a tentative D call TRBD1 (6 bases). Germline assignment: CDR1 SGHNT and CDR2 YENEEA. Trimming pared 5 bases from V and 4 bases from J, leaving 11 bases between. This CDR3 has 13 amino acids. The CDR3 here is CASSGGVGTEAFF. CDR3 sequence (DNA): TGTGCCAGCAGCGGGGGCGTCGGCACTGAAGCTTTCTTT.

The rearrangement joins TRBV4-2 to TRBJ1-3; TRBD1 is a possible D gene (5 bases). The V and J ends lost 0 bases and 1 base respectively, with 25 bases between them. The CDR3 loop spans 21 amino acids. Germline values: CDR1 LGHNA, CDR2 YNFKEQ. Here the CDR3 DNA reads TGTGCCAGCAGCCAAGAACGGGTAGCCCCAGGCAGGGTGAGTTCTGGAAACACCATATATTTT. It encodes CASSQERVAPGRVSSGNTIYF.

Details on this clone: A read error may produce the germline difference seen at one junction end. The V and J genes are TRBV30 and TRBJ2-7; D is possibly TRBD2 (7 bases). This CDR3 has 11 amino acids. Germline CDR1 GTSNPN, CDR2 SVGIG (reference sequence). CDR3: CGGRRSGEQYF. DNA for the CDR3: TGCGGGGGGCGTAGATCGGGCGAGCAGTACTTC.

J is TRBJ1-5 and V is TRBV3-1 (or the pseudogene TRBV3-2), with D uncertain. Trimming took off 0 bases at V and 6 bases at J, with 12 bases between the two ends. Germline loops: CDR1 LGHDT, CDR2 YNNKEL (reference sequence). This CDR3 is 15 amino acids long. The CDR3 DNA reads TGTGCCAGCAGCCAAGATATGGGTCGGGGTCAGCCCCAGCATTTT. Its translation: CASSQDMGRGQPQHF.

CDR3 protein: CASSRGQDTGELFF. The CDR3 DNA follows: TGCGCCAGCAGCCGCGGACAGGACACCGGGGAGCTGTTTTTT. This sequence joins TRBV5-1 and TRBJ2-2, with 7 bases lining up with TRBD1. This CDR3 contains 14 residues. The V gene end was trimmed by 4 bases and the J gene end by 3 bases; junction bases not matched to a gene: 3. Germline V gene data show CDR1 as SGHRS and CDR2 as YFSETQ.

The chain is built from TRBV7-9 and TRBJ2-1; perhaps TRBD2 as D (6 bases). The CDR3 sequence is 14 residues long. Germline V gene data show CDR1 as SEHNR and CDR2 as FQNEAQ (reference sequence). V dropped 3 bases and J dropped 5 bases, with 11 bases sitting between them. The CDR3 loop is CASSFERANNEQFF. CDR3 coding DNA: TGTGCCAGCAGCTTCGAGCGGGCGAACAATGAGCAGTTCTTC.

The chain employs TRBV11-1 and TRBJ2-1, with 9 bases that match TRBD2. Germline CDR1 reads SGHAT; CDR2 reads FQDESV (reference sequence). The V segment lost 5 bases and the J segment 13 bases; nucleotides outside the gene matches: 12. The CDR3 is 14 residues long. CDR3 coding DNA: TGTGCCAGCAGCCCCGAGGTAGCGGGAGTTAAACAGTTCTTC. Translated, it gives CASSPEVAGVKQFF.

The table lists this clone with a count of one. The chain carries TRBV15 and TRBJ1-2, with 7 bases matching TRBD1. The trim removed 1 base at V and 7 bases at J, leaving 12 bases unmatched. Per the germline V gene, CDR1 is LNHNV and CDR2 is YYDKDF (reference sequence). The CDR3 extends over 16 amino acids. CDR3 residues: CATSRGQGSRTIGYTF. CDR3 sequence (DNA): TGTGCCACCAGCAGAGGACAGGGTTCGAGGACTATTGGCTACACCTTC.

The rearrangement links TRBV9 to TRBJ2-7; weak D call: TRBD1 (5 bases). Trimming removed 1 base at V and 2 bases at J, with 10 bases between. Germline V gene data show CDR1 as SGDLS and CDR2 as YYNGEE. There are 14 residues in the CDR3. CDR3 sequence: CASSVSPGTYEQYF. The DNA for the CDR3 is TGTGCCAGCAGCGTATCTCCAGGGACCTACGAGCAGTACTTC.

The V and J genes are TRBV7-2 and TRBJ2-1; 11 nucleotides agree with TRBD2. CDR3 size: 15 residues. V shed 2 bases, J shed 7 bases, and the junction held 4 bases outside the gene matches. Germline CDR1 reads SGHTA; CDR2 reads FQGNSA. The CDR3 reads CASSLLAGGGNEQFF. CDR3 DNA sequence: TGTGCCAGCAGCTTACTAGCGGGGGGCGGGAATGAGCAGTTCTTC. Looking up the rest from reference TRBV7-2 and TRBJ2-1 gives the full variable domain: GAGVSQSPSNKVTEKGKDVELRCDPISGHTALYWYRQSLGQGLEFLIYFQGNSAPDKSGLPSDRFSAERTGGSVSTLTIQRTQQEDSAVYLCASSLLAGGGNEQFFGPGTRLTVL.

The genes are TRBV5-6 and TRBJ1-5; a possible D gene is TRBD1 (6 bases). V was shortened by 3 bases and J by 6 bases, with 10 bases between the two germline ends. Germline CDR1 and CDR2: SGHDT and YYEEEE. This CDR3 comprises 13 residues. The CDR3 sequence: CASSWSRGQPQHF. The CDR3 region has the DNA TGTGCCAGCAGCTGGAGCAGGGGTCAGCCCCAGCATTTT.

This clone has only a few counts. The chain employs TRBV7-2 and TRBJ2-1, with TRBD2 identical over 9 bases. This CDR3 is built from 17 residues. The V segment lost 2 bases and the J segment 3 bases; nucleotides outside the gene matches: 8. Germline CDR1 SGHTA, CDR2 FQGNSA. The CDR3 is CASSLLRSGGSYNEQFF. The CDR3 DNA sequence: TGTGCCAGCAGCTTATTACGCAGCGGGGGGAGCTACAATGAGCAGTTCTTC.